This TCR beta chain appears in the sequencing data of a study of shared clonotypes between healthy human individuals (dated by TCRdb to the early 2020s). Background for the entire study: Three men and a couple of women, aged 18 to 49 years, made up the cohort. Between about 0.9 and 10 billion PBMCs per donor were obtained by leukapheresis. Libraries were prepared and TCR repertoires were sequenced by different laboratories using diverse techniques, in order to increase sequencing depth and limit assay-specific biases. Per donor, three plates each were used for CD4 naive and CD4 memory, two for CD8 naive, and one for CD8 memory. To estimate repertoire size and how much clonotypes are shared between individuals, the study performed deep sequencing of blood TCR repertoires from five healthy adults. The paper's findings and limits, for the study overall: Sampling was restricted to blood, and TCR repertoires in tissues likely differ from the TCR repertoires found in blood. Estimated clonotype richness was generally larger for naive than for memory subsets. Rarefaction of sorted-subset datasets indicated incomplete sequencing despite the large sequencing depth. Because the study included a small number of donors, the genetic and exposure-history diversity represented was limited. Across a handful of donors, around 5% of naive CD4, roughly 3.4% of naive CD8, 2.3% of memory CD4, and 0.4% to 0.45% of memory CD8 clonotypes were shared. Higher generation probabilities were observed for clonotypes shared by all four sorted-subset donors than for non-shared clonotypes. Pairwise subsampling indicated that sequencing depth was expected to affect the degree of clonotype sharing among donors.

About this clone itself: Its binding antigen is unknown. No clone much larger than this one lies a single base away; base qualities are absent.

Using the deep immunoSEQ assay, TCR CDR3 regions were amplified from genomic DNA by multiplex PCR. Genomic DNA extracted from each cell subset was distributed evenly over all wells of several immunoSEQ 96-well plates, and each plate served as one replicate. For sorted subsets, each replicate PCR was loaded with 200 ng genomic DNA, equivalent to roughly 30,000 T cell genomes. The purified libraries were quantified using a Qubit 3.0 fluorometer, sized with a Bioanalyzer 2100, and then quantified again using the KAPA Library Quantification kit. Every immunoSEQ 96-well plate was sequenced on a dedicated single-read 150-cycle Illumina NextSeq 550 flow cell. Per the authors' processing: Because the immunoSEQ output held only junctional sequences and lacked quality scores, the filtering could not match the filtering applied to full-length reads. Sequences were annotated with PyIR, a Python wrapper for IgBLAST v1.9, using IMGT germline references to assign V/J genes and CDR3. Reads with weak V/J assignments (E-value above 1e-6), missing CDR3, stop codons, out-of-frame junctions, or ambiguous translated residues were removed. V3J clonotypes were defined by identical inferred V gene, J gene, and CDR3 amino acid sequence. Percentage overlap between repertoires was computed as shared unique clonotypes divided by the size of the smaller repertoire. Repertoire richness was assessed with RTK rarefaction, the Chao1 estimator, and Recon v2.1 estimates of unobserved clonotypes. Generation probabilities for all TCRbeta clonotypes obtained by the gDNA method from several donors were computed using OLGA. TCRdb took over this immuneACCESS table, retaining in-frame rearrangements with V and J assigned. Such tables are incomplete; in checked studies, under half of the missing clones stem from an unresolved V gene, and the remainder is unexplained. V, J and clone size were drawn from that table, and D and trimming were deduced from the DNA. The sample profile shows some 1.1 million clones; 77% of them were found once. The ten largest clones represent about 0.94% of the sample.

CDR1 is given as MNHNY and CDR2 as SVGAGI, both from the germline V gene (reference sequence). From its cysteine to its phenylalanine, the CDR3 spans 13 amino acids. Solely the CDR3 DNA is kept, with 39 bases framed from the first base. V is cut by 6 bases and J by 4 bases, and the space between the germline ends is 10 bases. Donors were healthy HIV-negative adults with no recently reported acute infections or vaccinations. Only Caucasian adults living in Nashville, Tennessee, USA were represented among the donors. CD4+ T cells were enriched through magnetic negative selection, after which naive cells were positively selected on CD45RA and the remaining negative fraction served as the memory subset. After blood collection by leukapheresis, PBMCs were isolated using Ficoll-Histopaque density gradient centrifugation and then cryopreserved in the vapor phase of liquid nitrogen. Analytical flow cytometry was used to check the purity and quantity of each magnetically sorted T cell population. Each sorted fraction had its genomic DNA isolated and then quantified by UV absorbance on a Nanodrop 2000c.

The sequence joins TRBV6-6 to TRBJ1-3; a confident D gene designation cannot be given. The receptor was derived from a man between 18 and 29 years old in good health. Some clones in this sample may be carry-over from other donors' samples. Material: memory CD4+ T cells from PBMCs. Sample cell subset or site, as interpreted from the label and publication: CD45RA-negative fraction. The sequence in DNA is TGTGCCAGCAGGAGGGATTCCGGAAACACCATATATTTT. Its protein is CASRRDSGNTIYF.